One and the same sample provided the 19 T cell receptor beta chains below, sequenced in a study of blood T cell repertoires in COVID-19. Sequencing used immunoSEQ multiplex PCR; TCRdb keeps in-frame clones, though not all of them. Altogether 250,000 to 350,000 clones are present, roughly 90% being singletons, with the ten largest covering 2.2%. Sequenced material: peripheral blood. Every receptor here comes from a woman in her forties or fifties who had recovered from COVID-19.

J is TRBJ1-3 and V is TRBV27, with 8 bases lining up with TRBD1. The CDR3 has 14 residues. With V trimmed by 3 bases and J by 5 bases, 3 bases remained unmatched. The germline gives CDR1 MNHEY, CDR2 SMNVEV (reference sequence). This CDR3 reads CASSLDRDRNTIYF. CDR3 nucleotide sequence: TGTGCCAGCAGTTTGGACAGGGACCGAAACACCATATATTTT.

This clone was counted a few times. The J gene is TRBJ2-7, the V gene TRBV7-6; 9 bases align to TRBD2. Germline assignment: CDR1 SGHVS and CDR2 FNYEAQ. This CDR3 has 15 residues. With V trimmed by 5 bases and J by 7 bases, 12 bases remained unmatched. CDR3 bases: TGTGCCAGCAGCCGTACTACCGGGACTAGCCTTGAGCAGTACTTC. This encodes CASSRTTGTSLEQYF. The entire variable domain, with the rest obtained from reference TRBV7-6 and TRBJ2-7, is as follows: GAGVSQSPRYKVTKRGQDVALRCDPISGHVSLYWYRQALGQGPEFLTYFNYEAQQDKSGLPNDRFSAERPEGSISTLTIQRTEQRDSAMYRCASSRTTGTSLEQYFGPGTRLTVT.

The chain is built from TRBV9 and TRBJ2-3; 7 bases agree with TRBD1. Germline CDR1 SGDLS, CDR2 YYNGEE. V lost 4 bases, J lost 4 bases, and 12 bases stayed unmatched. The CDR3 has 16 amino acids. Here the CDR3 DNA reads TGTGCCAGCAGCATTCGGGACAGCTTTTTAGCAGATACGCAGTATTTT. It is translated as CASSIRDSFLADTQYF.

The gene calls are TRBV5-5 and TRBJ1-3; TRBD1 agrees at 8 bases. The CDR3 length is 19 residues. Germline values: CDR1 SGHKS, CDR2 YYEKEE (reference sequence). Trimming cost V 1 base and J 0 bases; bases outside gene matches: 12. The CDR3 DNA is TGTGCCAGCAGCTTGCGGGAGACAGGGGACCAATACTCTGGAAACACCATATATTTT. The encoded protein is CASSLRETGDQYSGNTIYF. Using reference TRBV5-5 and TRBJ1-3 for the parts outside the CDR3, the full variable domain is DAGVTQSPTHLIKTRGQQVTLRCSPISGHKSVSWYQQVLGQGPQFIFQYYEKEERGRGNFPDRFSARQFPNYSSELNVNALLLGDSALYLCASSLRETGDQYSGNTIYFGEGSWLTVV.

V usage is TRBV5-4 and J usage is TRBJ1-1; TRBD1 might be the D (5 bases). The CDR3 is 13 amino acids. The germline V gene encodes CDR1 SGHNT and CDR2 YYREEE (reference sequence). The germline V and J ends were trimmed by 3 bases and 4 bases, with 10 bases remaining between them. The CDR3 is CASSWLGGTEAFF. The CDR3 DNA follows: TGTGCCAGCAGCTGGCTCGGGGGCACTGAAGCTTTCTTT.

J is TRBJ1-5 and V is TRBV7-2, with 9 bases matching TRBD1. The V gene's germline CDR1 is SGHTA and CDR2 FQGNSA. J was trimmed by 3 bases and V by 5 bases; bases with no gene match: 17. This CDR3 is 19 amino acids long. The DNA for the CDR3 is TGTGCCAGCAGCCCACTATCTCTTAGTCGGACAGGGGTCAATCAGCCCCAGCATTTT. It translates to CASSPLSLSRTGVNQPQHF.

The V and J genes are TRBV3-1 (or the pseudogene TRBV3-2) and TRBJ2-5; D perhaps matches TRBD1 (6 bases). Germline V lookup: CDR1 LGHDT, CDR2 YNNKEL (reference sequence). The CDR3 is made up of 14 amino acids. Trimming removed 6 bases at V and 5 bases at J, with 16 bases between. DNA of the CDR3: TGTGCCAGCAGTCAGAGGGGGTGTATGGAGACCCAGTACTTC. It encodes CASSQRGCMETQYF.

The J gene is TRBJ1-1, the V gene TRBV11-2; D gene uncertain. Between the trimmed V and J ends, which lost 3 bases and 5 bases, there was a span of 19 bases. CDR1 and CDR2 (germline): SGHAT, FQNNGV. This CDR3 has 16 amino acids. For the CDR3, the DNA is TGTGCCAGCAGCTTGGTGGACCCCGCTCGGAGGACTGAAGCTTTCTTT. The encoded protein is CASSLVDPARRTEAFF. Looking up the rest from reference TRBV11-2 and TRBJ1-1 gives the full variable domain: EAGVAQSPRYKIIEKRQSVAFWCNPISGHATLYWYQQILGQGPKLLIQFQNNGVVDDSQLPKDRFSAERLKGVDSTLKIQPAKLEDSAVYLCASSLVDPARRTEAFFGQGTRLTVV.

This chain uses TRBV7-2 with TRBJ2-7; D is perhaps TRBD1 (6 bases). V was clipped by 3 bases and J by 0 bases, with 15 bases between them. CDR3 length: 16 amino acids. Germline V gives CDR1 SGHTA, CDR2 FQGNSA. The CDR3: CASSFSSLDSSYEQYF. CDR3 nucleotides: TGTGCCAGCAGCTTTAGCTCTTTGGACAGCTCCTACGAGCAGTACTTC.

The chain couples TRBV19 to TRBJ2-7, with D uncertain. The CDR3 runs to 15 residues. V lost 1 base and J 0 bases, leaving 10 bases between the germline ends. Germline lookup yields CDR1 LNHDA and CDR2 SQIVND (reference sequence). The CDR3 sequence is CASSIAEASSYEQYF. As DNA, the CDR3 is TGTGCCAGTAGTATAGCAGAGGCGAGCTCCTACGAGCAGTACTTC.

CDR3 amino acids: CASSPRASYEQYF. CDR3 nucleotides: TGTGCCAGCAGCCCGCGCGCCTCCTACGAGCAGTACTTC. The V call is TRBV7-9, the J call TRBJ2-7, with D unclear. V was trimmed by 5 bases and J by 0 bases, leaving 8 bases between them. Germline V gene data show CDR1 as SEHNR and CDR2 as FQNEAQ (reference sequence). The CDR3 is made up of 13 amino acids.

The rearrangement uses TRBV28 and TRBJ1-2; D is unresolved. Trimming took 3 bases from V and 7 from J, leaving 9 bases between them. Germline V gives CDR1 MDHEN, CDR2 SYDVKM. The CDR3 sequence is 12 residues long. DNA of the CDR3: TGTGCCAGCAGTTTTGTAGCTACTGGCTACACCTTC. This codes for CASSFVATGYTF.

The genes are TRBV5-1 and TRBJ2-1, with 10 bases that match TRBD2. Germline loops: CDR1 SGHRS, CDR2 YFSETQ. After removal of 0 bases from V and 7 bases from J, the junction contained 7 bases not matched to a gene. The CDR3 is 16 amino acids. The CDR3, as DNA: TGCGCCAGCAGCTTGGGACTAGCGGGCGTCGGGAATGAGCAGTTCTTC. Protein: CASSLGLAGVGNEQFF.

The chain recombines TRBV28 with TRBJ1-2; 7 bases are a match to TRBD1. The trim removed 3 bases at V and 5 bases at J, leaving 6 bases unmatched. CDR1 is MDHEN, CDR2 SYDVKM, per germline. CDR3 length equals 14 residues. Here the CDR3 reads CASSLTGQLYGYTF. The CDR3 DNA reads TGTGCCAGCAGTTTGACAGGGCAGCTATATGGCTACACCTTC.

V gene TRBV12-3 or TRBV12-4 combines with J gene TRBJ2-5; possible D gene TRBD1, 6 bases. V was trimmed by 2 bases and J by 4 bases, leaving 8 bases between them. The CDR3 covers 13 residues. CDR3 nucleotides: TGTGCCAGCAGTTTAAACAGGGTAGAGACCCAGTACTTC. Its protein is CASSLNRVETQYF.

This chain connects TRBV5-5 to TRBJ1-1; D not resolved. Trimming removed 4 bases from V and 5 bases from J, with 9 bases in between. This CDR3 has 12 amino acids. Germline V CDR1 and CDR2: SGHKS, YYEKEE (reference sequence). In nucleotides, the CDR3 is TGTGCCAGCAGCCGGAGGGAAACTGAAGCTTTCTTT. It yields the protein CASSRRETEAFF. The full variable domain, completed using reference TRBV5-5 and TRBJ1-1, is DAGVTQSPTHLIKTRGQQVTLRCSPISGHKSVSWYQQVLGQGPQFIFQYYEKEERGRGNFPDRFSARQFPNYSSELNVNALLLGDSALYLCASSRRETEAFFGQGTRLTVV.

This chain links TRBV18 with TRBJ1-2; D gene ambiguous. The CDR3 has 16 residues. Germline V CDR1 and CDR2: KGHSH, LQKENI. V dropped 0 bases and J dropped 2 bases, with 13 bases sitting between them. As DNA, the CDR3 is TGTGCCAGCTCACCACCTAATCCGGAGCGAAACTATGGCTACACCTTC. Amino acid sequence: CASSPPNPERNYGYTF.

This rearrangement joins TRBV5-1 to TRBJ1-6, with TRBD1 identical over 9 bases. In germline, CDR1 is SGHRS, CDR2 YFSETQ. The CDR3 covers 16 residues. V gave up 3 bases and J gave up 7 bases; unmatched junction bases: 8. CDR3 nucleotide sequence: TGCGCCAGCAGCTCCACGACAGGGGGGGAGAATTCACCCCTCCACTTT. This sequence encodes CASSSTTGGENSPLHF.

The rearrangement links TRBV27 to TRBJ2-7, with TRBD2 matching 7 bases. V dropped 6 bases and J dropped 1; count of bases not matched to a gene: 12. The CDR3 is 16 residues long. Germline-derived CDR1 and CDR2 are MNHEY and SMNVEV (reference sequence). CDR3 amino acids: CASSPTWSGDSYEQYF. CDR3 nucleotides: TGTGCCAGCAGCCCGACGTGGAGCGGGGATTCCTACGAGCAGTACTTC.